This TCR beta chain was found in a study of T-cell memory formation after mild COVID-19. TCRdb re-analysed the 5' RACE reads in MiXCR, keeping a single row per CDR3 protein. The sample has fewer than 650,000 distinct CDR3 sequences, less than 25% seen once. Study findings and constraints: Clones shrinking between day 15 and 85 showed a balanced CD4/CD8 split, and those that grew later tilted toward CD4+.

This clonotype came up a few times. Its antigen is unidentified. One end of the junction does not line up with germline, which may come from a read error. The CDR3 is 15 residues long. Germline V gene sequence: CDR1 SGHRS, CDR2 YFSETQ. The chain is built from TRBV5-1 and TRBJ2-3, with a weak D call TRBD2 (5 bases). This TCR was sampled from an adult woman who had mild COVID-19 (a few samples of this study predate the infection). Cell type and time point are not known. The sequencing input was PBMCs or a T cell subset sorted from them (not recorded which). CDR3 DNA sequence: TGTGCCAGTAGTCTGGTGGGAGCTAGCACAGATACGCAGTATTTT. It encodes CASSLVGASTDTQYF.